These 22 T cell receptor beta chains originate from one sample sequenced in a study of CD8+CD57+ T cells in acquired aplastic anemia. Template material for TCR beta VDJ and CDR3 profiling consisted of genomic DNA. From the reads, TCRdb called clonotypes with MiXCR, one entry per CDR3 protein. This sample carries about 190,000 distinct CDR3 sequences, roughly half of them seen once, and the ten largest clones take roughly 15%. The sequenced sample was sorted CD4+, CD8+, or CD8+CD57+ T cells (not recorded which) from PBMCs. All receptors come from a human donor in good health, serving as a control.

The table lists this clonotype with a few counts. The junction differs from germline at one of its ends, possibly a read error. This chain connects TRBV5-8 to TRBJ1-4, with 10 bases that match TRBD1. This CDR3 comprises 14 residues. Per the germline V gene, CDR1 is SGHTS and CDR2 is YDEGEE. The CDR3 loop reads CASSQGTGDEKLFF. CDR3 bases: TGCGCCAGCAGCCAAGGGACAGGGGATGAAAAACTGTTTTTT.

The V gene is TRBV24-1, the J gene TRBJ2-5, with D unresolved. V lost 7 bases, J lost 1 base, and 12 bases lay in between. Germline V gene data show CDR1 as KGHDR and CDR2 as SFDVKD. The CDR3 spans 14 residues. Here the CDR3 reads CATSNRVSQETQYF. The CDR3, as DNA: TGTGCCACCAGCAACCGGGTCTCCCAAGAGACCCAGTACTTC.

J is TRBJ1-2 and V is TRBV15; TRBD1 aligns across 8 bases. Looked up from germline, CDR1 is LNHNV and CDR2 is YYDKDF (reference sequence). CDR3 length: 15 amino acids. After removal of 4 bases from V and 3 bases from J, the junction contained 7 bases not matched to a gene. CDR3: CATSTVQGEYYGYTF. The CDR3 bases are TGTGCCACCAGCACCGTACAGGGGGAGTACTATGGCTACACCTTC.

J is TRBJ1-3 and V is TRBV9; a possible D gene is TRBD1 (5 bases). The germline V gene encodes CDR1 SGDLS and CDR2 YYNGEE. V dropped 3 bases and J dropped 4 bases, with 14 bases sitting between them. The length of the CDR3 is 15 residues. The CDR3 region is CASSASGAGGNTIYF. As DNA, the CDR3 is TGTGCCAGCAGCGCCTCCGGGGCCGGCGGAAACACCATATATTTT. Together with reference TRBV9 and TRBJ1-3, the CDR3 gives the full variable domain: DSGVTQTPKHLITATGQRVTLRCSPRSGDLSVYWYQQSLDQGLQFLIQYYNGEERAKGNILERFSAQQFPDLHSELNLSSLELGDSALYFCASSASGAGGNTIYFGEGSWLTVV.

This clonotype was detected once. The chain has TRBV29-1 and TRBJ2-7, with D possibly being TRBD2 (6 bases). CDR1 SQVTM and CDR2 ANQGSEA come from the germline V gene. Trimming shortened V by 7 bases and J by 0 bases, and 10 bases separated the two germline ends. The CDR3 contains 12 residues. CDR3 loop: CSGGGDSYEQYF. In DNA form, the CDR3 reads TGCAGCGGGGGCGGGGACTCCTACGAGCAGTACTTC.

This clonotype turned up a few times. The CDR3 nucleotides are TGTGCCAGTAGTATGGCCGTGAACACTGAAGCTTTCTTT. Translating it yields CASSMAVNTEAFF. The chain carries TRBV19 and TRBJ1-1, with D unclear. The V gene's germline CDR1 is LNHDA and CDR2 SQIVND (reference sequence). Trimming shortened V by 3 bases and J by 0 bases, and 5 bases separated the two germline ends. CDR3 length equals 13 residues.

The chain links TRBV9 to TRBJ1-1; D is unclear. Germline assignment: CDR1 SGDLS and CDR2 YYNGEE. The CDR3 extends over 14 amino acids. V lost 0 bases and J 7 bases, leaving 13 bases between the germline ends. The chain's CDR3 is CASSVGWSAYEAFF. The CDR3 bases are TGTGCCAGCAGCGTAGGTTGGTCAGCCTATGAAGCTTTCTTT.

This clonotype was found many times. J is TRBJ2-3 and V is TRBV20-1, with D possibly being TRBD2 (7 bases). Germline lookup yields CDR1 DFQATT and CDR2 SNEGSKA (reference sequence). The CDR3 consists of 15 residues. Trimming stripped 0 bases from V and 10 bases from J, with 20 bases between. The CDR3 DNA sequence: TGCAGTGCTAGAGATCCGGAGGGGGGGGGCGTGGCGCAGTATTTT. This codes for CSARDPEGGGVAQYF.

Concerning this clonotype: Possible read error: a much larger clone is one base away. The chain recombines TRBV5-6 with TRBJ2-5; 7 bases match TRBD2. Germline V gene lookup returns CDR1 SGHDT and CDR2 YYEEEE. CDR3 length equals 14 residues. The V and J ends lost 4 bases and 13 bases, in that order; junction bases with no gene match: 16. For the CDR3, the DNA is TGTGCCAGCAGCCAGGGACTAAACTCCTACGAGCGGTACTTC. Amino acid sequence: CASSQGLNSYERYF.

This clonotype has just a few counts. V and J are TRBV15 and TRBJ2-3; D possibly uses TRBD1 or TRBD2 (6 bases each). CDR1 LNHNV and CDR2 YYDKDF come from the germline V gene (reference sequence). Deletions cut 0 bases from V and 0 bases from J, with 10 bases between. The CDR3 runs to 16 residues. The CDR3 sequence: CATSREGAGSTDTQYF. Written as DNA, the CDR3 is TGTGCCACCAGCAGAGAGGGGGCGGGAAGCACAGATACGCAGTATTTT.

The V and J genes are TRBV12-3 or TRBV12-4 and TRBJ2-6; 11 bases line up with TRBD1. The CDR3 is 17 residues long. Written as DNA, the CDR3 is TGTGCTAGTGGTTCCGGACAGGGGGCTTCCGGGGCCAACGTCCTGACTTTC. Protein: CASGSGQGASGANVLTF.

Ten or more counts support this clonotype. In DNA form, the CDR3 reads TGTGCCAGCAGCCCCAGGGCCGGGACAGGTTCCTACGAGCAGTACTTC. Protein product: CASSPRAGTGSYEQYF. The chain joins TRBV9 to TRBJ2-7; 8 bases are shared with TRBD1. Germline CDR1 reads SGDLS; CDR2 reads YYNGEE. Trimming removed 4 bases from V and 1 base from J; junction bases left unmatched: 10. The CDR3 runs 16 residues.

A remark on this clonotype: This may arise from a read error, as a much more abundant clone is one base away. The genes are TRBV6-5 and TRBJ2-1; 7 positions agree with TRBD1. This CDR3 has 15 residues. Looked up from germline, CDR1 is MNHEY and CDR2 is SVGAGI. For the CDR3, the DNA is TGTGTCAGCAGTTATCCCCTGGGACAGTACAATGAGCAGTTCTTC. Amino acid sequence: CVSSYPLGQYNEQFF.

The chain is built from TRBV9 and TRBJ2-5, with TRBD2 matching 8 bases. Trimming took 4 bases from V and 4 from J; bases not matched to a gene: 9. The CDR3 consists of 15 residues. The germline CDR1 and CDR2 sequences are SGDLS and YYNGEE. The CDR3 reads CASSPIFREGETQYF. CDR3 DNA sequence: TGTGCCAGCAGCCCCATTTTCCGGGAGGGAGAGACCCAGTACTTC.

The J gene is TRBJ1-2, the V gene TRBV19, with 7 bases matching TRBD1. CDR3 size: 14 residues. The V and J ends lost 3 bases and 4 bases, in that order; junction bases with no gene match: 5. Germline CDR1 and CDR2: LNHDA and SQIVND (reference sequence). Written as DNA, the CDR3 is TGTGCCAGTAGTATCGGACAGGCTCTCTATGGCTACACCTTC. Its translation is CASSIGQALYGYTF.

This clonotype appeared once. The J gene is TRBJ2-1, the V gene TRBV14; TRBD1 agrees at 9 bases. CDR3 length equals 16 residues. V lost 3 bases and J lost 4; bases outside the gene matches: 7. Germline V gene data show CDR1 as SGHDN and CDR2 as FVKESK. The CDR3 reads CASSHTGTGNYNEQFF. CDR3 nucleotides: TGTGCCAGCAGCCATACCGGGACAGGGAATTACAATGAGCAGTTCTTC.

Note on this clonotype: A much bigger clone sits one base away, suggesting this may be a read error. The chain joins TRBV28 to TRBJ1-1; possibly TRBD1 for D (5 bases). Trimming shortened V by 5 bases and J by 11 bases, and 15 bases separated the two germline ends. There are 12 residues in the CDR3. CDR1 and CDR2 from the germline V gene are MDHEN and SYDVKM. The CDR3 loop is CASSVLGVWAFF. In DNA form, the CDR3 reads TGTGCCAGCAGTGTTTTGGGGGTTTGGGCTTTCTTT.

On this clonotype itself: A read error may produce the germline difference seen at one junction end. This chain uses TRBV20-1 with TRBJ2-1, with TRBD2 as a possible D gene (5 bases). This CDR3 has 15 residues. Germline CDR1 DFQATT, CDR2 SNEGSKA (reference sequence). The CDR3 is CSARVQRSSYNGQFF. The CDR3 DNA is TGCAGTGCTAGAGTACAGCGGAGCTCCTACAATGGGCAGTTCTTC.

This clonotype was recorded at least ten times. The chain combines TRBV19 with TRBJ2-5; TRBD1 matches at 9 bases. V shed 10 bases and J 3 bases; nucleotides not matched to a gene: 9. This CDR3 comprises 14 residues. Looked up from germline, CDR1 is LNHDA and CDR2 is SQIVND (reference sequence). Here the CDR3 reads CANNPGTGKETQYF. In DNA form, the CDR3 reads TGTGCCAATAACCCTGGGACAGGGAAAGAGACCCAGTACTTC.

The rearrangement joins TRBV29-1 to TRBJ2-2; unclear D gene. This CDR3 spans 14 amino acids. CDR1 is SQVTM, CDR2 ANQGSEA, per germline. Deletions cut 6 bases from V and 0 bases from J, with 11 bases between. The CDR3 region has the DNA TGCAGCGTCCTCGACGGTACGAACACCGGGGAGCTGTTTTTT. This gives the protein CSVLDGTNTGELFF.

This clonotype appeared many times. The V gene is TRBV5-6, the J gene TRBJ2-7; D remains ambiguous. CDR3 length: 12 residues. Germline V lookup: CDR1 SGHDT, CDR2 YYEEEE. Trimming removed 3 bases at V and 2 bases at J, with 6 bases between. The CDR3 loop reads CASSSRPYEQYF. In DNA form, the CDR3 reads TGTGCCAGCAGCTCACGCCCCTACGAGCAGTACTTC.

V gene TRBV7-2 combines with J gene TRBJ2-1; the D is unclear. Germline V CDR1 and CDR2: SGHTA, FQGNSA. The CDR3 extends over 12 amino acids. V was shortened by 5 bases and J by 7 bases, with 9 bases between the two germline ends. The CDR3 here is CASSPSMNEQFF. The CDR3 DNA reads as TGTGCCAGCAGCCCCTCGATGAATGAGCAGTTCTTC.